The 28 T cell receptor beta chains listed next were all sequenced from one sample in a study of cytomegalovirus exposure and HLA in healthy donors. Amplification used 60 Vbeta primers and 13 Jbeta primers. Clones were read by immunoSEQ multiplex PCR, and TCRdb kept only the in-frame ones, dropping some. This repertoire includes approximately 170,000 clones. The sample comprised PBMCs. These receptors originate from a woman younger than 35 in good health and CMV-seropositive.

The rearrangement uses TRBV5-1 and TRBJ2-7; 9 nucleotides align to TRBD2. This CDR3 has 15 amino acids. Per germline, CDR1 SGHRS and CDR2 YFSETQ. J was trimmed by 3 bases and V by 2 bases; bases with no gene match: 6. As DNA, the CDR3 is TGCGCCAGCAGCTTATTAGCGGGAGCCGGCTACGAGCAGTACTTC. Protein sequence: CASSLLAGAGYEQYF.

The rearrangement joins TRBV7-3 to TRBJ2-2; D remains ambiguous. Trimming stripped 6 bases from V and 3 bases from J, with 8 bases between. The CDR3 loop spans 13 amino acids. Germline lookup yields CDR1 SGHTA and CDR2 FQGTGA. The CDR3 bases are TGTGCCAGCAGTCTTTTTTACACCGGGGAGCTGTTTTTT. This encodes CASSLFYTGELFF.

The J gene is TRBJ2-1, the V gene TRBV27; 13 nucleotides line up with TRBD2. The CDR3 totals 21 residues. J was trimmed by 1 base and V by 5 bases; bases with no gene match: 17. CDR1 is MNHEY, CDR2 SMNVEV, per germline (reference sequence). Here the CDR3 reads CASSPQPGLAGLVLSYNEQFF. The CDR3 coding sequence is TGTGCCAGCAGTCCTCAGCCGGGACTAGCGGGATTGGTTCTTTCCTACAATGAGCAGTTCTTC.

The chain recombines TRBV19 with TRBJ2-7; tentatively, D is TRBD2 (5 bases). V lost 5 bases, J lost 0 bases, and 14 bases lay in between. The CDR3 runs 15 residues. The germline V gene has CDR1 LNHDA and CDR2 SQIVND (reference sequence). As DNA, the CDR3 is TGTGCCAGTAGTGCCCGGTTAGCGAACTCCTACGAGCAGTACTTC. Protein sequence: CASSARLANSYEQYF.

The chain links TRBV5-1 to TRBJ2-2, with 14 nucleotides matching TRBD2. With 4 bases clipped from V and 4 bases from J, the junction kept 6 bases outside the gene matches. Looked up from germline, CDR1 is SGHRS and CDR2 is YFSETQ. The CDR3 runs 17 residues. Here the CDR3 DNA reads TGCGCCAGCAGCGGCGGGACTAGCGGGAGCGGCACCGGGGAGCTGTTTTTT. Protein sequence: CASSGGTSGSGTGELFF.

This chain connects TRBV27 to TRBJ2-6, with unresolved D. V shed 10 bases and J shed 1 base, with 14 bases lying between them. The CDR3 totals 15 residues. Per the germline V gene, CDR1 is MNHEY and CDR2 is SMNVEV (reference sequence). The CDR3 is CATRVTWSGANVLTF. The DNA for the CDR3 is TGTGCCACCCGCGTAACTTGGTCTGGGGCCAACGTCCTGACTTTC.

The CDR3 loop is CASSPYQLANPTGELFF. CDR3 bases: TGTGCCAGCAGCCCTTACCAACTAGCGAACCCCACCGGGGAGCTGTTTTTT. The chain carries TRBV13 and TRBJ2-2; 7 positions agree with TRBD2. J was trimmed by 4 bases and V by 5 bases; bases with no gene match: 13. The length of the CDR3 is 17 residues. CDR1 and CDR2 from the germline V gene are PRHDT and FYEKMQ (reference sequence).

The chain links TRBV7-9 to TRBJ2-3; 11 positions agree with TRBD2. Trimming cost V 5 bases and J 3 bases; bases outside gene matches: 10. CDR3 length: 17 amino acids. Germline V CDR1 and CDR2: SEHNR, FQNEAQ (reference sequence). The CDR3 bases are TGTGCCAGCAGCACATCTAACCCTAGCGGGAGGACAGATACGCAGTATTTT. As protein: CASSTSNPSGRTDTQYF. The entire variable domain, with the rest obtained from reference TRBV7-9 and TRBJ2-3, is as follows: DTGVSQNPRHKITKRGQNVTFRCDPISEHNRLYWYRQTLGQGPEFLTYFQNEAQLEKSRLLSDRFSAERPKGSFSTLEIQRTEQGDSAMYLCASSTSNPSGRTDTQYFGPGTRLTVL.

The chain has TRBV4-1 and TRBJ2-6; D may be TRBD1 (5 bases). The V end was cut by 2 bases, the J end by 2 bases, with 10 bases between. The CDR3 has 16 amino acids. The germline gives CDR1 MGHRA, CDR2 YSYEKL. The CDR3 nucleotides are TGCGCCAGCAGCCAACTCCCAGGGACTGGGGCCAACGTCCTGACTTTC. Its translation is CASSQLPGTGANVLTF.

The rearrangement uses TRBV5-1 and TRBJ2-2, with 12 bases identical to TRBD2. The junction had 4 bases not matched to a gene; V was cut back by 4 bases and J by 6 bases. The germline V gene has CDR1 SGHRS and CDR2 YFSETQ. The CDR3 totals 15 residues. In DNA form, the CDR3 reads TGCGCCAGCAGCCCGACTAGCGGGAGACCCGGGGAGCTGTTTTTT. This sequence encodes CASSPTSGRPGELFF.

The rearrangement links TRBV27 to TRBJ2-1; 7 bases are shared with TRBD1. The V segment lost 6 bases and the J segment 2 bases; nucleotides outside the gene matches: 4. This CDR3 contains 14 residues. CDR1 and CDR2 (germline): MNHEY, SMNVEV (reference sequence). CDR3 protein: CASSLGGPYNEQFF. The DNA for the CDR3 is TGTGCCAGCAGCCTAGGGGGCCCCTACAATGAGCAGTTCTTC.

The CDR3 coding sequence is TGTGCCAGCATCCTGGGGGGGGCCGCAGATACGCAGTATTTT. Translation: CASILGGAADTQYF. The chain carries TRBV2 and TRBJ2-3, with D possibly TRBD2 on 7 matching bases. This CDR3 has 14 residues. Trimming took off 7 bases at V and 4 bases at J, with 15 bases between the two ends. Germline V CDR1 and CDR2: SNHLY, FYNNEI.

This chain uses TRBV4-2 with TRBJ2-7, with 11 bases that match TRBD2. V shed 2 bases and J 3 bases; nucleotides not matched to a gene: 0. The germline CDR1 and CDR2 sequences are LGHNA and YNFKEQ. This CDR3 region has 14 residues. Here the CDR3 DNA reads TGTGCCAGCAGCCAAACTAGCGGGAGCTACGAGCAGTACTTC. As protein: CASSQTSGSYEQYF.

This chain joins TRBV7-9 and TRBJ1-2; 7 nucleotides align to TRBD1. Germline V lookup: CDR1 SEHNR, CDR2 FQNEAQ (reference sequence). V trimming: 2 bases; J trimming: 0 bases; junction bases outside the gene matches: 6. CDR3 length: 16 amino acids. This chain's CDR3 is CASSLRGGETNYGYTF. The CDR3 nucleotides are TGTGCCAGCAGCTTAAGAGGGGGCGAGACTAACTATGGCTACACCTTC.

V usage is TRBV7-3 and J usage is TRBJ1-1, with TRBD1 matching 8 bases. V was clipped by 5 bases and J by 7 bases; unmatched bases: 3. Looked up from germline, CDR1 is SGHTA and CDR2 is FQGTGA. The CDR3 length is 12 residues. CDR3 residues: CASSPTGGEAFF. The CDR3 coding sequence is TGTGCCAGCAGCCCCACAGGGGGTGAAGCTTTCTTT.

The CDR3 DNA sequence: TGTGCCAGCAGTTCTAGGGACAGGGGGAACAATCAGCCCCAGCATTTT. Its protein is CASSSRDRGNNQPQHF. The rearrangement uses TRBV12-1 and TRBJ1-5; no check of the table's D call, TRBD1, against the DNA was made. TRBV12-1 corresponds to a pseudogene. The CDR3 extends over 16 amino acids.

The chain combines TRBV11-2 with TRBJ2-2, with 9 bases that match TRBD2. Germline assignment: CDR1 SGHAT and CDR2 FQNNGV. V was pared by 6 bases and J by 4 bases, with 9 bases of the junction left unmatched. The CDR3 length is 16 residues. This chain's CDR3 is CASRKFLAGTTGELFF. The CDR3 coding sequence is TGTGCCAGCAGGAAGTTTCTAGCGGGAACCACCGGGGAGCTGTTTTTT.

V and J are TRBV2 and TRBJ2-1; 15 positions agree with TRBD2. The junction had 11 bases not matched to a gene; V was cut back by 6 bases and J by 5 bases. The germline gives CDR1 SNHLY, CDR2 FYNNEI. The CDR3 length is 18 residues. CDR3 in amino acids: CASRYGPGLAGGHNEQFF. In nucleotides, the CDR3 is TGTGCCAGCAGATATGGACCGGGACTAGCGGGAGGCCACAATGAGCAGTTCTTC.

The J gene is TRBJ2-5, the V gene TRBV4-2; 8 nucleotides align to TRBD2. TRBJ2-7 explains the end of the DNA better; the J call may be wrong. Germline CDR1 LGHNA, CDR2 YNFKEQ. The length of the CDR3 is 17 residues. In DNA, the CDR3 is TGTGCCAGCAGCCAAGGGTTGGGACTAGTGGCCTCCTACGAGCAGTACTTC. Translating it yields CASSQGLGLVASYEQYF.

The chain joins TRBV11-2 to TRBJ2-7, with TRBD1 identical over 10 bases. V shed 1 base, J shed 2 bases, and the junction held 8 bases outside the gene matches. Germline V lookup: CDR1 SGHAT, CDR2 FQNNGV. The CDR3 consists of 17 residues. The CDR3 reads CASSLVGGGTGAYEQYF. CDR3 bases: TGTGCCAGCAGCTTAGTCGGTGGGGGGACAGGGGCCTACGAGCAGTACTTC.

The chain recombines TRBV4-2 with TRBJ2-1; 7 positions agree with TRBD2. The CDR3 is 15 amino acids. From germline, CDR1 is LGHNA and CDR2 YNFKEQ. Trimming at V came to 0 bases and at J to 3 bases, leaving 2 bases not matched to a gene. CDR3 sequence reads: CASSQDIAGYNEQFF. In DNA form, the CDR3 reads TGTGCCAGCAGCCAAGATATAGCGGGCTACAATGAGCAGTTCTTC.

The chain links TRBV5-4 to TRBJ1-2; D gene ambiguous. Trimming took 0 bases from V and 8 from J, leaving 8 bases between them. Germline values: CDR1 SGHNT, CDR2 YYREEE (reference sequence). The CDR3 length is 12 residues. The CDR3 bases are TGTGCCAGCAGCTTGGGGTCGAGGGGCTACACCTTC. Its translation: CASSLGSRGYTF.

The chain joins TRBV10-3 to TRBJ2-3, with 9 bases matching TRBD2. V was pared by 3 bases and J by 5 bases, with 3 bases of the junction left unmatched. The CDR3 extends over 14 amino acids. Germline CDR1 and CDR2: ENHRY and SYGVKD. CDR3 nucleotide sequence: TGTGCCATCAGTGAACGCGGGAGGGGAGATACGCAGTATTTT. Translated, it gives CAISERGRGDTQYF.

The CDR3 DNA reads as TGTGCCACACTCCCCCCATGGTCAGGTGAGCAGTTCTTC. This translates into CATLPPWSGEQFF. The chain joins TRBV6-5 to TRBJ2-1; D call uncertain. Germline V gene data show CDR1 as MNHEY and CDR2 as SVGAGI. There are 13 residues in the CDR3. V was cut by 10 bases and J by 9 bases, with 19 bases left in between.

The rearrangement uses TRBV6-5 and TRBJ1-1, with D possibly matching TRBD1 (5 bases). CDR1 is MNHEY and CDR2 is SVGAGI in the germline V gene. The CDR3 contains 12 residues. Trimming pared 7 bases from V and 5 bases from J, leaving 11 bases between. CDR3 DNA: TGTGCCAGCAAGGGGTTAGGAACTGAAGCTTTCTTT. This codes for CASKGLGTEAFF.

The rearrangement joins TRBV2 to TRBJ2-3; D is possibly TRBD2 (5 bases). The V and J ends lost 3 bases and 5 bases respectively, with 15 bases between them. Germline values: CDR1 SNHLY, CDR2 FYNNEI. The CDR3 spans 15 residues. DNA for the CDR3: TGTGCCAGCAGTGAGCTAGACTATGGAGGAGATACGCAGTATTTT. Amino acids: CASSELDYGGDTQYF.

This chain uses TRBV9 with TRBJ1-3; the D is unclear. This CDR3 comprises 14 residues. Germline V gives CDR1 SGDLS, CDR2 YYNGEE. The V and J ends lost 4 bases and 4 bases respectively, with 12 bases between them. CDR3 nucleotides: TGTGCCAGCAGCCGGCACAGATCGGGAAACACCATATATTTT. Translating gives CASSRHRSGNTIYF.

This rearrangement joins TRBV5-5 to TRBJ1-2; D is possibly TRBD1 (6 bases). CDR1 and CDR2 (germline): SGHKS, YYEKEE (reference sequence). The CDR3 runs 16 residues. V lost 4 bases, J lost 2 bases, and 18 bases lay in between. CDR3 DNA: TGTGCCAGCAGCCCGGGGGGGCAGGCTGTAAACTATGGCTACACCTTC. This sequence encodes CASSPGGQAVNYGYTF.